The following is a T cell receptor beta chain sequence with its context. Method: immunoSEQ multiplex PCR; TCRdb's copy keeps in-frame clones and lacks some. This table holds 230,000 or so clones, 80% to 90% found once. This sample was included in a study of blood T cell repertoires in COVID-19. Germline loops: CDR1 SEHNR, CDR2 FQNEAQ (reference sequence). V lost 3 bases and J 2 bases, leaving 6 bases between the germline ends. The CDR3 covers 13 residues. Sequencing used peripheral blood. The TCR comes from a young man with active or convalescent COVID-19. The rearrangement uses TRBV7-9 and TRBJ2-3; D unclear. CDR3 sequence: CASSLLVTDTQYF. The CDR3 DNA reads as TGTGCCAGCAGCTTGCTAGTCACAGATACGCAGTATTTT.